A selection of T cell receptor beta chains follows, all from one sample in a study of shared clonotypes between healthy human individuals. Only in-frame clones appear in the TCRdb table, and some are missing; sequencing was by immunoSEQ multiplex PCR. The sample records roughly 1,100,000 clones, around 74% being singletons. Sample: memory CD4+ T cells sorted from blood. These TCRs come from a man between 18 and 29 years old in good health. Each CDR3 is given with its conserved first and last residue.

len	j_gene	v_gene	CDR3aa
13	TRBJ2-3	TRBV7-2	CASSVRRADTQYF
17	TRBJ1-3	TRBV2	CASRDHRDALSGNTIYF
13	TRBJ2-7	TRBV7-9	CASSLSQSGEQYF
16	TRBJ1-2	TRBV27	CASSLGGTGSNYGYTF
15	TRBJ2-7	TRBV6-9	CASSYGRGGAYEQYF
14	TRBJ1-3	TRBV2	CASRNGSPGNTIYF
16	TRBJ1-2	TRBV5-1	CASRETGVLANYGYTF
14	TRBJ2-7	TRBV18	CASSPPNRGPEQYF
20	TRBJ1-5	TRBV13	CASSALGGQGRRKGNQPQHF
12	TRBJ2-3	TRBV6-1	CASRDSTDTQYF
15	TRBJ2-7	TRBV27	CASSLWASVPHEQYF